A selection of T cell receptor beta chains follows, all from one sample in a study of somatic mutations in cytotoxic T cells in rheumatoid arthritis. The data were produced by immunoSEQ multiplex PCR, yet TCRdb's version contains in-frame clones alone and is incomplete. The sample carries more than 35,000 clones, under 85% recorded once. Sequencing input: CD8+ T cells sorted from blood. The receptors originated from a man aged 35-49 years in good health. Both conserved end residues are part of each CDR3. Each record gives: V gene, D gene, clone size, J gene, CDR3 protein, CDR3 DNA. D genes are given only for firm matches. Rows may omit the clone size; those that give it use once, few, many or a size class.

TRBV6-1	TRBD2	.	TRBJ2-1	CASTVLAGAYNEQFF	TGTGCCAGCACTGTTCTAGCGGGAGCCTACAATGAGCAGTTCTTC
TRBV9	.	.	TRBJ1-1	CASSAYTYTEAFF	TGTGCCAGCAGCGCTTACACGTACACTGAAGCTTTCTTT
TRBV9	TRBD2	.	TRBJ2-3	CASSESGSTDTQYF	TGTGCCAGCAGTGAGAGCGGGAGTACAGATACGCAGTATTTT
TRBV6-5	.	few	TRBJ1-2	CASSAPESGGYTF	TGTGCCAGCAGCGCACCCGAGAGTGGTGGCTACACCTTC
TRBV6-1	.	.	TRBJ2-7	CASSEGGEYEQYF	TGTGCCAGCAGTGAAGGGGGCGAATACGAGCAGTACTTC
TRBV28	TRBD1	.	TRBJ1-5	CASSLFGQGDQPQHF	TGTGCCAGCAGTTTATTCGGACAGGGAGATCAGCCCCAGCATTTT
TRBV7-6	TRBD1	.	TRBJ2-1	CASSPPGGESYNEQFF	TGTGCCAGCAGCCCCCCAGGGGGCGAGTCCTACAATGAGCAGTTCTTC
TRBV9	TRBD2	.	TRBJ2-7	CASSVEVAGWHEQYF	TGTGCCAGCAGCGTAGAGGTAGCGGGGTGGCACGAGCAGTACTTC
TRBV28	TRBD2	.	TRBJ2-1	CASSPTSGSTDEQFF	TGTGCCAGCAGTCCGACTAGCGGGAGTACAGATGAGCAGTTCTTC
TRBV6-5	TRBD1	.	TRBJ2-2	CASSTQGANTGELFF	TGTGCCAGCAGTACGCAGGGGGCGAACACCGGGGAGCTGTTTTTT
TRBV25-1	.	.	TRBJ2-1	CASSEPTDSSYNEQFF	TGTGCCAGCAGTGAACCGACCGACAGCTCCTACAATGAGCAGTTCTTC
TRBV29-1	TRBD2	.	TRBJ2-2	CSVEGGVLAGANTGELFF	TGCAGCGTTGAAGGGGGGGTACTAGCGGGAGCGAACACCGGGGAGCTGTTTTTT
TRBV2	.	.	TRBJ1-5	CASSESGTAYSNQPQHF	TGTGCCAGCAGTGAATCTGGCACCGCCTATAGCAATCAGCCCCAGCATTTT
TRBV10-1	.	few	TRBJ1-3	CASLEGPPNRHRSGNTIYF	TGCGCCAGCCTTGAAGGGCCGCCGAACCGCCATCGCTCTGGAAACACCATATATTTT
TRBV13	TRBD2	.	TRBJ2-5	CASSSTTSGRTGTQYF	TGTGCCAGCAGCTCTACTACTAGCGGGAGAACTGGGACCCAGTACTTC
TRBV27	.	.	TRBJ2-2	CASSFFTGSTGELFF	TGTGCCAGCAGTTTCTTTACAGGGTCTACCGGGGAGCTGTTTTTT
TRBV6-6	.	.	TRBJ2-2	CASSYGTFSDGELFF	TGTGCCAGCAGCTACGGGACTTTCTCGGACGGGGAGCTGTTTTTT
TRBV2	TRBD2	.	TRBJ2-1	CASSEALAETDNEQFF	TGTGCCAGCAGTGAAGCACTAGCGGAGACCGACAATGAGCAGTTCTTC
TRBV29-1	.	.	TRBJ1-2	CSVVSGANYGYTF	TGCAGCGTTGTCTCAGGGGCAAACTATGGCTACACCTTC
TRBV6-4	TRBD2	.	TRBJ2-2	CASSDSTSGENTGELFF	TGTGCCAGCAGTGACTCGACTAGCGGGGAGAACACCGGGGAGCTGTTTTTT
TRBV6-7	TRBD1	.	TRBJ1-1	CASSYHRDRSFNTEAFF	TGTGCCAGCAGTTACCACCGGGACAGGTCTTTTAACACTGAAGCTTTCTTT